One T cell receptor beta chain is described in this entry. The target antigen is unknown. Tumor samples were obtained before definitive surgery or chemotherapy. This table comes from immunoSEQ multiplex PCR, and its TCRdb copy is limited to in-frame clones, with some not included. In the table there are about 4,300 clones, about 74% of which are singletons. These data originate in a study of high-grade serous ovarian cancer treatment subgroups. Study context: Mean per sample: about 15,000 reads, some 7,300 unique TCR beta rearrangements.

The study, taken as a whole, reports: Clonal relatedness tracked neoantigen level, and by trend copy number and mutation load. Spatial context was lost because tumors were sequenced in bulk.

Germline V CDR1 and CDR2: ENHRY, SYGVKD. The V end was cut by 0 bases, the J end by 2 bases, with 14 bases between. The CDR3 length is 16 residues. The clonotype was recovered from a human donor with high-grade serous ovarian cancer. This chain uses TRBV10-3 with TRBJ2-7; tentative D call: TRBD1 (6 bases). Sample: tumor tissue. The CDR3 DNA is TGTGCCATCAGTGAGTCGAGGGCAGGGGCCACCTACGAGCAGTACTTC. Translation gives CAISESRAGATYEQYF.